The 23 T cell receptor beta chains reported below all come from one sample, sequenced in a study of T cell responses to AZD1222 COVID-19 vaccine. Produced via immunoSEQ multiplex PCR; TCRdb's table is partial and in-frame only. The sample has about 180,000 clones; about 91% are singletons. Here the sequenced sample was peripheral blood, taken 28 days after the second AZD1222 dose. The source is an adult who received the AZD1222 COVID-19 vaccine.

The chain joins TRBV2 to TRBJ2-6; D ambiguous. Germline values: CDR1 SNHLY, CDR2 FYNNEI. Trimming cost V 2 bases and J 4 bases, with 9 bases left between them. CDR3 length equals 15 residues. CDR3 in amino acids: CASSETRSGANVLTF. DNA of the CDR3: TGTGCCAGCAGTGAAACGCGCTCGGGGGCCAACGTCCTGACTTTC.

This clone has only one observation. CDR3 sequence reads: CASSLGLLNRVEGEQYF. The CDR3 region has the DNA TGTGCCAGCAGCTTAGGTCTTCTGAACAGGGTTGAGGGGGAGCAGTACTTC. The chain recombines TRBV7-2 with TRBJ2-7; a weak D match, TRBD1 (6 bases). There are 17 residues in the CDR3. Germline V gene data show CDR1 as SGHTA and CDR2 as FQGNSA. V was pared by 1 base and J by 7 bases, with 23 bases between.

This clone has a single count. CDR3 region: CASSPGLGPYNEQFF. In nucleotides, the CDR3 is TGTGCCAGTAGCCCAGGGCTAGGCCCCTACAATGAGCAGTTCTTC. The rearrangement links TRBV19 to TRBJ2-1; D may be TRBD1 (5 bases). The germline CDR1 and CDR2 sequences are LNHDA and SQIVND (reference sequence). The germline V and J ends were trimmed by 6 bases and 2 bases, with 14 bases remaining between them. This CDR3 spans 15 amino acids. Combining the CDR3 with reference TRBV19 and TRBJ2-1 gives the whole variable domain DGGITQSPKYLFRKEGQNVTLSCEQNLNHDAMYWYRQDPGQGLRLIYYSQIVNDFQKGDIAEGYSVSREKKESFPLTVTSAQKNPTAFYLCASSPGLGPYNEQFFGPGTRLTVL.

The CDR3 loop is CAWSAISSNQPQHF. The CDR3 DNA reads as TGTGCCTGGAGTGCTATCAGTAGCAATCAGCCCCAGCATTTT. The V call is TRBV30, the J call TRBJ1-5; no clear D. V was shortened by 1 base and J by 0 bases, with 7 bases between the two germline ends. The CDR3 is made up of 14 amino acids. Looked up from germline, CDR1 is GTSNPN and CDR2 is SVGIG (reference sequence).

This sequence joins TRBV5-4 and TRBJ2-1; 9 nucleotides match TRBD2. This CDR3 contains 15 residues. Trimming took 0 bases from V and 4 from J; bases not matched to a gene: 2. Germline V gene sequence: CDR1 SGHNT, CDR2 YYREEE (reference sequence). The CDR3 is CASSLGLAEYNEQFF. CDR3 coding DNA: TGTGCCAGCAGCTTGGGACTAGCGGAGTACAATGAGCAGTTCTTC.

V gene TRBV7-9 combines with J gene TRBJ2-1, with a tentative D call TRBD1 (6 bases). Germline CDR1 and CDR2: SEHNR and FQNEAQ (reference sequence). V dropped 7 bases and J dropped 5 bases, with 12 bases sitting between them. The CDR3 has 13 amino acids. The CDR3 here is CASNGDTDNEQFF. The CDR3 DNA reads TGTGCCAGCAACGGGGACACCGACAATGAGCAGTTCTTC.

This rearrangement joins TRBV7-8 to TRBJ2-3, with TRBD2 matching over 10 bases. Germline V lookup: CDR1 SGHVS, CDR2 FQNEAQ. The CDR3 totals 17 residues. V trimming: 7 bases; J trimming: 0 bases; junction bases outside the gene matches: 10. DNA of the CDR3: TGTGCCAGCAAAACTAGCGGGGCTTCCTCTAGCACAGATACGCAGTATTTT. This sequence encodes CASKTSGASSSTDTQYF. Looking up the rest from reference TRBV7-8 and TRBJ2-3 gives the full variable domain: GAGVSQSPRYKVAKRGQDVALRCDPISGHVSLFWYQQALGQGPEFLTYFQNEAQLDKSGLPSDRFFAERPEGSVSTLKIQRTQQEDSAVYLCASKTSGASSSTDTQYFGPGTRLTVL.

CDR3 amino acids: CASSQEAHGLNEQFF. CDR3 nucleotides: TGTGCCAGCAGCCAAGAAGCCCACGGCCTCAATGAGCAGTTCTTC. The V call is TRBV3-1 (or the pseudogene TRBV3-2), the J call TRBJ2-1; D is undetermined. This CDR3 comprises 15 residues. Trimming took 0 bases from V and 6 from J, leaving 12 bases between them. Per germline, CDR1 LGHDT and CDR2 YNNKEL (reference sequence).

In this sample, this clone turned up once. The chain joins TRBV5-6 to TRBJ1-6; the D gene is possibly TRBD1 (6 bases). In germline, CDR1 is SGHDT, CDR2 YYEEEE. Trimming took 3 bases from V and 4 from J, leaving 8 bases between them. CDR3 length: 14 residues. DNA for the CDR3: TGTGCCAGCAGCTCTCAGGGGTATAATTCACCCCTCCACTTT. Translating it yields CASSSQGYNSPLHF.

J is TRBJ1-4 and V is TRBV6-5; possible D gene TRBD1, 5 bases. Trimming removed 10 bases from V and 7 bases from J, with 16 bases in between. The CDR3 runs 13 residues. Germline CDR1 reads MNHEY; CDR2 reads SVGAGI. CDR3 coding DNA: TGTGCCACCTCCCGGGACCACTTTGAAAAACTGTTTTTT. Translation gives CATSRDHFEKLFF.

The CDR3 DNA follows: TGTGCCAGTAGTATTGAGGAGCGGAGCACAGATACGCAGTATTTT. It codes for CASSIEERSTDTQYF. The chain uses TRBV19 and TRBJ2-3; TRBD2 is a possible D gene (5 bases). Trimming left V 3 bases short and J 0 bases short, with 10 bases between. Per the germline V gene, CDR1 is LNHDA and CDR2 is SQIVND (reference sequence). CDR3 length: 15 residues.

The chain uses TRBV6-5 and TRBJ1-6; no firm D call. CDR1 and CDR2 from the germline V gene are MNHEY and SVGAGI. Trimming pared 6 bases from V and 7 bases from J, leaving 10 bases between. CDR3 length equals 13 residues. CDR3 amino acids: CASRGPKNSPLHF. The CDR3 DNA sequence: TGTGCCAGCAGAGGACCGAAAAATTCACCCCTCCACTTT.

This clone was seen once. The V and J genes are TRBV2 and TRBJ2-1; TRBD1 agrees at 8 bases. The CDR3 contains 16 residues. After removal of 6 bases from V and 8 bases from J, the junction contained 15 bases not matched to a gene. The V gene's germline CDR1 is SNHLY and CDR2 FYNNEI. The CDR3 loop reads CASSPPPTGVVDEQFF. Here the CDR3 DNA reads TGTGCCAGCAGCCCCCCGCCGACAGGGGTGGTAGATGAGCAGTTCTTC.

The chain carries TRBV14 and TRBJ2-3; unclear D gene. The CDR3 has 11 residues. Germline V gene lookup returns CDR1 SGHDN and CDR2 FVKESK. V was cut by 4 bases and J by 7 bases, with 6 bases left in between. CDR3 sequence (DNA): TGTGCCAGCAGCCCGGGTTATACGCAGTATTTT. Protein sequence: CASSPGYTQYF.

The V and J genes are TRBV18 and TRBJ1-1; D may be TRBD1 (5 bases). CDR1 and CDR2 from the germline V gene are KGHSH and LQKENI. The CDR3 is made up of 13 amino acids. Between the trimmed V and J ends, which lost 3 bases and 1 base, there was a span of 6 bases. For the CDR3, the DNA is TGTGCCAGCTCACCGGGGACGAACACTGAAGCTTTCTTT. Protein: CASSPGTNTEAFF.

The chain joins TRBV6-5 to TRBJ2-7, with TRBD1 identical over 8 bases. V lost 6 bases and J lost 1; bases outside the gene matches: 5. The CDR3 runs 14 residues. Germline V CDR1 and CDR2: MNHEY, SVGAGI. CDR3 protein: CASRIQGASYEQYF. Here the CDR3 DNA reads TGTGCCAGCAGGATCCAGGGGGCATCCTACGAGCAGTACTTC.

The chain recombines TRBV2 with TRBJ1-1, with TRBD1 as a possible D gene (6 bases). Deletions cut 1 base from V and 3 bases from J, with 9 bases between. CDR1 SNHLY and CDR2 FYNNEI come from the germline V gene. The CDR3 loop spans 14 amino acids. The CDR3 loop is CASSEDRDHTEAFF. The DNA for the CDR3 is TGTGCCAGCAGTGAAGACAGGGACCACACTGAAGCTTTCTTT.

The CDR3 spells CASSGPIRGPNEQYF. CDR3 nucleotides: TGTGCCAGCAGTGGGCCGATACGGGGGCCGAACGAGCAGTACTTC. The chain is built from TRBV11-2 and TRBJ2-7; D may be TRBD1 or TRBD2 (6 bases each). The CDR3 is 15 amino acids. V was shortened by 6 bases and J by 5 bases, with 20 bases between the two germline ends. The germline CDR1 and CDR2 sequences are SGHAT and FQNNGV.

The V gene is TRBV10-2, the J gene TRBJ1-4; the match to TRBD1 covers 10 bases. Losses at the gene ends were 6 bases for V and 8 bases for J; bases not matched to a gene: 6. Germline lookup yields CDR1 WSHSY and CDR2 SAAADI. The CDR3 totals 14 residues. CDR3 region: CASRSGQGSEKLFF. CDR3 coding DNA: TGCGCCAGCAGATCGGGACAGGGGTCCGAAAAACTGTTTTTT.

This clone was counted only a few times. This chain links TRBV10-3 with TRBJ1-1, with D unclear. Looked up from germline, CDR1 is ENHRY and CDR2 is SYGVKD. The CDR3 extends over 15 amino acids. The ends were cut back, 0 bases at V and 1 base at J, with 9 bases in the middle. The CDR3 is CAISESGIGNTEAFF. CDR3 DNA sequence: TGTGCCATCAGTGAGTCCGGGATAGGGAACACTGAAGCTTTCTTT.

The V call is TRBV5-1, the J call TRBJ2-7; 9 positions agree with TRBD1. V lost 3 bases to trimming and J lost 0 bases; unmatched junction nucleotides: 13. The CDR3 sequence is 18 residues long. The germline V gene has CDR1 SGHRS and CDR2 YFSETQ. The CDR3 reads CASSSPSAGTGSSYEQYF. As DNA, the CDR3 is TGCGCCAGCAGCTCCCCATCGGCCGGGACAGGGAGCTCCTACGAGCAGTACTTC.

The V gene is TRBV9, the J gene TRBJ1-3, with 9 bases aligning to TRBD1. The germline CDR1 and CDR2 sequences are SGDLS and YYNGEE. The CDR3 has 16 amino acids. The junction had 2 bases not matched to a gene; V was cut back by 0 bases and J by 1 base. The CDR3 sequence is CASSVDRGLSGNTIYF. The CDR3 DNA is TGTGCCAGCAGCGTAGACAGGGGGCTATCTGGAAACACCATATATTTT.

The J gene is TRBJ2-7, the V gene TRBV19, with D perhaps assigned TRBD1 or TRBD2 (5 bases each). Germline V lookup: CDR1 LNHDA, CDR2 SQIVND (reference sequence). Trimming removed 7 bases from V and 0 bases from J, with 25 bases in between. The CDR3 is 18 residues long. Written as DNA, the CDR3 is TGTGCCAGTATCGCAACCCTCTCCGGGGCCCCACACTCCTACGAGCAGTACTTC. Amino acids: CASIATLSGAPHSYEQYF.